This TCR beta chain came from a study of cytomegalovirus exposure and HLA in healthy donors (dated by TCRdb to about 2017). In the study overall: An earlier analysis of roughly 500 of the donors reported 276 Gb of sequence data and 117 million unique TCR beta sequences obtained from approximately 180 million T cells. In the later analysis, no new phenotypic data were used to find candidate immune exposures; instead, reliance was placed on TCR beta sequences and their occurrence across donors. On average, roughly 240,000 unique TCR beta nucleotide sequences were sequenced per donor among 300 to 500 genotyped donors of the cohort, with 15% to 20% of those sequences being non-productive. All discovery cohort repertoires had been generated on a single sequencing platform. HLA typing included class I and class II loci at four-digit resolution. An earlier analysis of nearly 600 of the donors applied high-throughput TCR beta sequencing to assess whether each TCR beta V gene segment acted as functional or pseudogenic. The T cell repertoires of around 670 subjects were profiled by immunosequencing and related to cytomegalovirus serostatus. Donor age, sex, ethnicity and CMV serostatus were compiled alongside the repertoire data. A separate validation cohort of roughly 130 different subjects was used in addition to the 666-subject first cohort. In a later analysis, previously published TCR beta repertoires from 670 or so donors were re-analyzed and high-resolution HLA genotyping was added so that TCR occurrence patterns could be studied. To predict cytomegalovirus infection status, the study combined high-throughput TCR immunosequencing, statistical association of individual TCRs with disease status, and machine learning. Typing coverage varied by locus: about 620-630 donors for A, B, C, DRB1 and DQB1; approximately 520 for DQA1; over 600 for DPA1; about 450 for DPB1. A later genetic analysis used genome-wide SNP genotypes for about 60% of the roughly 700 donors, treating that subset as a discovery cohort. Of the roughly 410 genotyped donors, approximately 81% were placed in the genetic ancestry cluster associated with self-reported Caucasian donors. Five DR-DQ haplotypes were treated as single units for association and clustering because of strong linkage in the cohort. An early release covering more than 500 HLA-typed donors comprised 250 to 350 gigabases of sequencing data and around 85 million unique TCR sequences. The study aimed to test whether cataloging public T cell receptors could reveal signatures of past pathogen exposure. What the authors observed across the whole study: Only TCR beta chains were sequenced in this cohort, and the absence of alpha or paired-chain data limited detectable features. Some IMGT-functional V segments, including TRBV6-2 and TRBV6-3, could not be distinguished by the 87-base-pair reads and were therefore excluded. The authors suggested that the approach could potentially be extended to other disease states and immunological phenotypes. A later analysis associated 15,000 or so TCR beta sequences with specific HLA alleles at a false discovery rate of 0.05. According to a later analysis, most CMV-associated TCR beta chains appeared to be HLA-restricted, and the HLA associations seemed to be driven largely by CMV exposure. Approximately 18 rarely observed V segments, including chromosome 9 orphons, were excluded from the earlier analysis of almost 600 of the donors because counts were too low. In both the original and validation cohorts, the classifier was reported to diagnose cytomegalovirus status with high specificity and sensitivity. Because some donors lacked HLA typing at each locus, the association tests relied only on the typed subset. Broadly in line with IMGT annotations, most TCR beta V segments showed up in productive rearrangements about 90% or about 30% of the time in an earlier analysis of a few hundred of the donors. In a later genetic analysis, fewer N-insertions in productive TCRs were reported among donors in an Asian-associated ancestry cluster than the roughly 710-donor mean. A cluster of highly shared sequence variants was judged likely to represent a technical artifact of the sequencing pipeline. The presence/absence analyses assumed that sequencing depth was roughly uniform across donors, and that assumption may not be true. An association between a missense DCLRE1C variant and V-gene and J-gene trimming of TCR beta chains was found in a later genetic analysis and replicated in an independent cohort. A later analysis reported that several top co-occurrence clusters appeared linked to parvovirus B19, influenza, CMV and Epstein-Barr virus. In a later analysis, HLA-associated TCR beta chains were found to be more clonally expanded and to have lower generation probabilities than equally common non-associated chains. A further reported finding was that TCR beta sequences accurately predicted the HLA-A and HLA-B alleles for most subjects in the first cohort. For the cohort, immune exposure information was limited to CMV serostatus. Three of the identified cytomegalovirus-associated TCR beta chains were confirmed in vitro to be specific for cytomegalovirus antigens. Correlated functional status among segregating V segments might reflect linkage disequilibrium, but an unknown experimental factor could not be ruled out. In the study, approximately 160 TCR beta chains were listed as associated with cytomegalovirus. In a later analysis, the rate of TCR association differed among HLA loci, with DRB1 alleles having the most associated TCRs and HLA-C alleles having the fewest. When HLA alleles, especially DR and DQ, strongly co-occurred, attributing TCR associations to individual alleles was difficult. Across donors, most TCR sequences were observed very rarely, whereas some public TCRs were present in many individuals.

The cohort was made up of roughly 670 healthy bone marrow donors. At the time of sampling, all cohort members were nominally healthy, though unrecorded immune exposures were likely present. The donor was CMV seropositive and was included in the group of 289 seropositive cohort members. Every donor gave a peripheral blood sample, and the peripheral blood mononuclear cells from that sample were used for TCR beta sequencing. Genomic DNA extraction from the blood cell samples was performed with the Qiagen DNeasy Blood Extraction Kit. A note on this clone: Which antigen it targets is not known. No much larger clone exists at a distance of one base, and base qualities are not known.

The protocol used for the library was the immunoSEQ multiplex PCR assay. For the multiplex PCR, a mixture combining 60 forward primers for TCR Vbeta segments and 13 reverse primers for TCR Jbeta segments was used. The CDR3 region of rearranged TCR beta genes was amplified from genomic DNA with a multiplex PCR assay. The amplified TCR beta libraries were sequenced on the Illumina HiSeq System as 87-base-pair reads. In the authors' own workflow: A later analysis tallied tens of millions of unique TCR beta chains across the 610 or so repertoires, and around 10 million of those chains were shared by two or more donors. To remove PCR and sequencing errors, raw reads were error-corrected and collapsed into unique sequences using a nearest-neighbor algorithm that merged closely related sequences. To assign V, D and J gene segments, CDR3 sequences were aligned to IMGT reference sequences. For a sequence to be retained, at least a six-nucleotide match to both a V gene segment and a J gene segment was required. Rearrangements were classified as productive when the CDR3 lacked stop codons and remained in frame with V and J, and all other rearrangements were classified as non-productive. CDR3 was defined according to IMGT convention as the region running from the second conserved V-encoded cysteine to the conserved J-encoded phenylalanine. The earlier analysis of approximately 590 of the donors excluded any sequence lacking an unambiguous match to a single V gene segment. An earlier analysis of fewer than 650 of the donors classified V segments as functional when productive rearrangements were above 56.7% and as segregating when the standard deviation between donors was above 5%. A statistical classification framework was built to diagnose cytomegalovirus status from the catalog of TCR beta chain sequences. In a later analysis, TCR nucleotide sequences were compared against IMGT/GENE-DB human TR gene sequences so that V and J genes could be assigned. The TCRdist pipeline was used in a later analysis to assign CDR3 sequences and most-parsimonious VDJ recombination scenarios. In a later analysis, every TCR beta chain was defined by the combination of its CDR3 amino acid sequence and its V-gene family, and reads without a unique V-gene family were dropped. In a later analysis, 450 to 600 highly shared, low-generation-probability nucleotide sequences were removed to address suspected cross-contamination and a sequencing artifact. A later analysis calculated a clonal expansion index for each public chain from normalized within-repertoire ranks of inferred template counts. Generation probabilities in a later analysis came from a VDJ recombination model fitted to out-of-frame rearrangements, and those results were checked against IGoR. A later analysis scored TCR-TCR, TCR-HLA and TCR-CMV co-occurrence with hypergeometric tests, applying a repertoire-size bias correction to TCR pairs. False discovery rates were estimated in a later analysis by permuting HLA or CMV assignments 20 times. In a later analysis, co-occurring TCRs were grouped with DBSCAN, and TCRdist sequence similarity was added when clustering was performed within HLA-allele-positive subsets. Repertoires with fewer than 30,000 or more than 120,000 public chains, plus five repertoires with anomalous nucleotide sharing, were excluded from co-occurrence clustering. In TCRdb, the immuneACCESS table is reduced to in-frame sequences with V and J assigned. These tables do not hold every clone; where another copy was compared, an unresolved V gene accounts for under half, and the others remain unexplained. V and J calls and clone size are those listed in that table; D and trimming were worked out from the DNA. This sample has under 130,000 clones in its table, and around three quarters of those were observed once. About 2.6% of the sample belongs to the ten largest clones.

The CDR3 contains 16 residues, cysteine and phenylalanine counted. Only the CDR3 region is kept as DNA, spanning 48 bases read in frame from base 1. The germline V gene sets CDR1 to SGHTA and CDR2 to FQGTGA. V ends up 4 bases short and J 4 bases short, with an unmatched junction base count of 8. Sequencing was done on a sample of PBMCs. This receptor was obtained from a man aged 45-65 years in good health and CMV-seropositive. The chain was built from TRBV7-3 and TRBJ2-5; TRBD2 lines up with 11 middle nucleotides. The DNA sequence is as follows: TGTGCCAGCAGCTCTGGGCTAGCGGGAGGTCGAGAGACCCAGTACTTC. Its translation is CASSSGLAGGRETQYF.